Each of the 23 T cell receptor beta chains below was sequenced from the same sample in a study of T cells in Graves' hyperthyroidism and ophthalmopathy. RNA transcripts gave rise to amplified TCR beta CDR3 regions. Researchers ran a first-round RT-PCR on the TCR CDR3 using the HTBI primer set. TCRdb re-analysed the multiplex PCR reads in MiXCR, keeping a single row per CDR3 protein. Of about 540,000 distinct CDR3 sequences in the sample, approximately 44% were seen once. Sequencing used peripheral blood or thyroid tissue (not recorded which). These receptors came from a woman under 30 with Graves' hyperthyroidism.

Of note for this clonotype: A read error may account for a junction end that differs from germline. The chain carries TRBV9 and TRBJ2-2, with D perhaps given as TRBD1 or TRBD2 (6 bases each). CDR1 is SGDLS, CDR2 YYNGEE, per germline. This CDR3 is built from 14 residues. DNA of the CDR3: TGTGCCAGCAGAGGGGGGTCTGGTACCAATGAGCAGTTTTTT. This sequence encodes CASRGGSGTNEQFF.

As regards this clonotype: At one boundary the junction diverges from the germline segment, which might be a read error. The J gene is TRBJ1-3, the V gene TRBV12-3 or TRBV12-4; tentative D call: TRBD1 (6 bases). The CDR3 contains 9 residues. CDR3 loop: CASRGARDF. The CDR3 DNA reads as TGTGCCAGCCGGGGGGCACGGGATTTT.

This clonotype was detected many times. J is TRBJ2-5 and V is TRBV12-3 or TRBV12-4; TRBD2 matches 7 bases. V was clipped by 6 bases and J by 5 bases; unmatched bases: 12. The CDR3 totals 15 residues. CDR3 bases: TGTGCCAGCAGCCGCTTCACTAGCGAGGGCGAGACCCAGTACTTC. It specifies CASSRFTSEGETQYF.

In its sample, this clonotype was seen a few times. The chain combines TRBV6-5 with TRBJ2-7, with D perhaps matching TRBD1 (5 bases). The CDR3 loop spans 13 amino acids. Germline CDR1 reads MNHEY; CDR2 reads SVGAGI. Trimming cost V 2 bases and J 6 bases, with 11 bases left between them. CDR3 sequence reads: CASSYGRVSEQYF. The CDR3 DNA sequence: TGTGCCAGCAGTTACGGCAGGGTAAGCGAGCAGTACTTC.

The chain recombines TRBV27 with TRBJ2-7; the D is unclear. Trimming took 6 bases from V and 0 from J, leaving 12 bases between them. The length of the CDR3 is 14 residues. From germline, CDR1 is MNHEY and CDR2 SMNVEV (reference sequence). DNA for the CDR3: TGTGCCAGCAGGGGCTCCTCGAGCTCCTACGAGCAGTACTTC. It is translated as CASRGSSSSYEQYF.

The V gene is TRBV29-1, the J gene TRBJ2-7; D is unclear. The V and J ends lost 8 bases and 4 bases respectively, with 6 bases between them. The CDR3 has 9 amino acids. Germline-derived CDR1 and CDR2 are SQVTM and ANQGSEA. The CDR3 sequence is CSYTYEQYF. The CDR3 region has the DNA TGCAGCTACACATACGAGCAGTACTTC.

The rearrangement links TRBV10-3 to TRBJ2-7; unclear D gene. The J call may be incorrect, as the DNA end agrees better with TRBJ2-1. Per the germline V gene, CDR1 is ENHRY and CDR2 is SYGVKD. This CDR3 is built from 14 residues. CDR3 region: CAISELKGMTEQFF. The CDR3 nucleotides are TGTGCCATCAGTGAACTAAAAGGGATGACTGAGCAGTTCTTC.

This clonotype is a singleton in its sample. The chain recombines TRBV7-3 with TRBJ1-2, with 8 bases identical to TRBD1. J lost 12 bases, V lost 6 bases, and 15 bases had no gene match. Germline assignment: CDR1 SGHTA and CDR2 FQGTGA. The CDR3 consists of 14 residues. CDR3 in DNA: TGTGCCAGCAGTTCGACAGGGGCGAGCTCTGGAAACACCTTC. Amino acids: CASSSTGASSGNTF.

This clonotype was picked up many times. This chain links TRBV20-1 with TRBJ2-5, with 7 bases matching TRBD1. The CDR3 has 14 residues. In germline, CDR1 is DFQATT, CDR2 SNEGSKA (reference sequence). Trimming at V came to 2 bases and at J to 5 bases, leaving 8 bases not matched to a gene. In DNA form, the CDR3 reads TGCAGTGCTAGACGACAGGGCACGTTGGAGACCCAGTACTTC. As protein: CSARRQGTLETQYF.

Many counts were recorded for this clonotype. The chain recombines TRBV7-6 with TRBJ2-5, with TRBD1 matching 10 bases. Germline assignment: CDR1 SGHVS and CDR2 FNYEAQ. The CDR3 is 15 residues long. Germline trimming cut 4 bases from V and 5 bases from J; bases unmatched to any gene: 7. CDR3 bases: TGTGCCAGCAGCTACAGACAGGGGGCCGTGGAGACCCAGTACTTC. Its translation: CASSYRQGAVETQYF.

The V gene is TRBV30, the J gene TRBJ2-2; D gene uncertain. The germline V and J ends were trimmed by 4 bases and 1 base, with 7 bases remaining between them. The CDR3 is 13 amino acids. Germline V gives CDR1 GTSNPN, CDR2 SVGIG (reference sequence). CDR3 sequence reads: CAWIRRNTGELFF. CDR3 nucleotides: TGTGCCTGGATTCGACGGAACACCGGGGAGCTGTTTTTT.

V and J are TRBV6-4 and TRBJ2-2, with TRBD2 matching 9 bases. This CDR3 is 19 amino acids long. Looked up from germline, CDR1 is MRHNA and CDR2 is SNTAGT. With 3 bases clipped from V and 5 bases from J, the junction kept 16 bases outside the gene matches. In DNA form, the CDR3 reads TGTGCCAGCAGTGAAAGCACCGGGGAGCGGGAGGTCGCTACCGGGGAGCTGTTTTTT. Its translation is CASSESTGEREVATGELFF.

This clonotype was detected many times. CDR3 DNA: TGCAGCGTTGAAAACAGCGGGCGCTTCTATGGCTACACCTTC. Translation: CSVENSGRFYGYTF. This chain connects TRBV29-1 to TRBJ1-2, with D uncertain. Trimming took off 2 bases at V and 4 bases at J, with 14 bases between the two ends. CDR1 and CDR2 from the germline V gene are SQVTM and ANQGSEA. CDR3 size: 14 residues.

This clonotype was picked up many times. The gene calls are TRBV20-1 and TRBJ1-1; TRBD1 is a possible D gene (6 bases). Trimming shortened V by 3 bases and J by 1 base, and 12 bases separated the two germline ends. Germline CDR1 and CDR2: DFQATT and SNEGSKA (reference sequence). The CDR3 totals 14 residues. The CDR3 loop is CSASGETGNTEAFF. CDR3 coding DNA: TGCAGTGCTAGCGGGGAGACAGGGAACACTGAAGCTTTCTTT.

This clonotype was recorded many times. This sequence joins TRBV11-3 and TRBJ2-7; 7 nucleotides agree with TRBD2. The CDR3 sequence is 14 residues long. Trimming took 3 bases from V and 5 from J; bases not matched to a gene: 7. CDR1 and CDR2 (germline): SGHNT, YENEEA. The CDR3 DNA reads TGTGCCAGCAGCTTCGGGACTACTCCCGACGAGCAGTACTTC. Translating it yields CASSFGTTPDEQYF.

The chain combines TRBV12-3 or TRBV12-4 with TRBJ2-5; D may be TRBD1 or TRBD2 (5 bases each). CDR3 size: 13 residues. Between the trimmed V and J ends, which lost 7 bases and 9 bases, there was a span of 18 bases. Written as DNA, the CDR3 is TGTGCCAGCAATGAGGGGAGAAATCAGCCCCAGTACTTC. Residues: CASNEGRNQPQYF.

The V and J genes are TRBV11-3 and TRBJ2-7, with D possibly matching TRBD2 (5 bases). The last part of the DNA fits TRBJ2-1 better; the J call may be wrong. This CDR3 has 16 amino acids. Per germline, CDR1 SGHNT and CDR2 YENEEA. CDR3 region: CASSLGERNSYNEQFF. CDR3 sequence (DNA): TGTGCCAGCAGCTTGGGTGAGCGGAACTCCTACAATGAGCAGTTCTTC.

Many counts were recorded for this clonotype. V and J are TRBV4-3 and TRBJ1-2; no firm D call. Germline loops: CDR1 LGHNA, CDR2 YSLEER. V was shortened by 0 bases and J by 1 base, with 6 bases between the two germline ends. CDR3 size: 14 residues. As DNA, the CDR3 is TGCGCCAGCAGCCAAGATGTCGGTAACTATGGCTACACCTTC. Translated, it gives CASSQDVGNYGYTF.

V and J are TRBV12-3 or TRBV12-4 and TRBJ1-2, with no clear D. V lost 9 bases and J lost 0, with 11 bases in between. This CDR3 is 13 amino acids long. CDR3: CASWDRANYGYTF. The CDR3, as DNA: TGTGCCAGTTGGGATCGGGCTAACTATGGCTACACCTTC.

This chain connects TRBV13 to TRBJ2-7; D is perhaps TRBD1 or TRBD2 (5 bases each). V lost 8 bases and J lost 7, with 18 bases in between. Germline CDR1 is PRHDT and CDR2 is FYEKMQ (reference sequence). The CDR3 sequence is 13 residues long. The chain's CDR3 is CASVGTPSNEQYF. Here the CDR3 DNA reads TGTGCCAGCGTCGGGACCCCAAGTAATGAGCAGTACTTC.

This clonotype was observed at least ten times. The V and J genes are TRBV13 and TRBJ1-5, with 8 nucleotides matching TRBD1. The germline CDR1 and CDR2 sequences are PRHDT and FYEKMQ (reference sequence). V was pared by 0 bases and J by 2 bases, with 3 bases of the junction left unmatched. This CDR3 has 16 amino acids. CDR3 amino acids: CASSLGPGQGNQPQHF. CDR3 coding DNA: TGTGCCAGCAGCTTAGGACCGGGACAGGGCAATCAGCCCCAGCATTTT.

The chain uses TRBV29-1 and TRBJ2-7, with 8 bases identical to TRBD2. CDR1 is SQVTM and CDR2 is ANQGSEA in the germline V gene. Trimming took 7 bases from V and 7 from J; bases not matched to a gene: 12. The CDR3 is 13 amino acids. Here the CDR3 DNA reads TGCAGCGGCGGCGGACTAGCTTACAATGAGCAGTACTTC. Amino acids: CSGGGLAYNEQYF.

Many counts were recorded for this clonotype. The J gene is TRBJ1-1, the V gene TRBV2; 7 nucleotides match TRBD1. Germline trimming cut 5 bases from V and 4 bases from J; bases unmatched to any gene: 4. Germline lookup yields CDR1 SNHLY and CDR2 FYNNEI. The CDR3 is made up of 13 amino acids. The CDR3 region is CASSPTGATEAFF. CDR3 nucleotides: TGTGCCAGCAGTCCTACAGGGGCCACTGAAGCTTTCTTT. Together with reference TRBV2 and TRBJ1-1, the CDR3 gives the full variable domain: EPEVTQTPSHQVTQMGQEVILRCVPISNHLYFYWYRQILGQKVEFLVSFYNNEISEKSEIFDDQFSVERPDGSNFTLKIRSTKLEDSAMYFCASSPTGATEAFFGQGTRLTVV.